Each of the 14 T cell receptor beta chains below was sequenced from the same sample in a study of metastatic and nonmetastatic thyroid tumors. Among the patients, none had received any treatment before thyroid surgery. TCRdb reprocessed the PCR reads using MiXCR. In the table there are about 33,000 clones, 10% to 11% of which are singletons. Input material: blood. The receptors were gathered from a female donor with papillary thyroid cancer or a benign thyroid nodule (not recorded which). Some clones in this sample may be carry-over from other donors' samples.

This clone is categorized as medium-sized. The gene calls are TRBV27 and TRBJ2-7; 8 bases match TRBD1. Germline V gene lookup returns CDR1 MNHEY and CDR2 SMNVEV (reference sequence). This CDR3 has 14 amino acids. The V segment lost 4 bases and the J segment 4 bases; nucleotides outside the gene matches: 6. CDR3 residues: CASSSRDRQYEQYF. The CDR3, as DNA: TGTGCCAGCAGTTCCCGGGACAGGCAATACGAGCAGTACTTC.

In its sample, this clone was seen a few times. The chain employs TRBV10-3 and TRBJ2-1; a possible D gene is TRBD2 (7 bases). From germline, CDR1 is ENHRY and CDR2 SYGVKD. Trimming cost V 9 bases and J 4 bases, with 19 bases left between them. The CDR3 length is 15 residues. The CDR3 loop reads CAMAGAAAVYNEQFF. CDR3 DNA sequence: TGTGCCATGGCGGGGGCGGCCGCGGTTTACAATGAGCAGTTCTTC.

At least ten counts were recorded for this clone. The chain couples TRBV10-3 to TRBJ1-3; D is unclear. Germline V gene sequence: CDR1 ENHRY, CDR2 SYGVKD. This CDR3 region has 15 residues. Deletions cut 8 bases from V and 0 bases from J, with 14 bases between. CDR3 sequence reads: CAILDLRASGNTIYF. CDR3 DNA sequence: TGTGCCATCTTGGACCTAAGGGCCTCTGGAAACACCATATATTTT.

This clone was picked up many times. The J gene is TRBJ2-5, the V gene TRBV20-1; D unclear. Germline V CDR1 and CDR2: DFQATT, SNEGSKA (reference sequence). CDR3 length: 12 amino acids. V lost 5 bases and J lost 3, with 10 bases in between. The CDR3, as DNA: TGCAGTGCTCCGACGGTCGAAGAGACCCAGTACTTC. It encodes CSAPTVEETQYF.

This clone was seen repeatedly, ten times or more. V is TRBV6-1 and J is TRBJ2-7; D perhaps matches TRBD2 (7 bases). Per the germline V gene, CDR1 is MNHNS and CDR2 is SASEGT. This CDR3 is 15 amino acids long. V shed 2 bases and J shed 7 bases, with 18 bases lying between them. CDR3 in DNA: TGTGCCAGCAGTGAATTAGCGGGTAATACAGGGGAGCAGTACTTC. Amino acids: CASSELAGNTGEQYF.

This clone was seen a handful of times. This CDR3 is CASSTPVMNTEAFF. CDR3 DNA: TGTGCCAGCAGTACTCCGGTAATGAACACTGAAGCTTTCTTT. The chain employs TRBV6-5 and TRBJ1-1; no definite D call. The CDR3 covers 14 residues. V lost 5 bases, J lost 0 bases, and 10 bases lay in between. CDR1 MNHEY and CDR2 SVGAGI come from the germline V gene.

This clone was recorded many times. A single base separates this from a much larger clone, so it may be a read error. In the same sample, other DNA sequences code for this CDR3. The CDR3 protein is CASSPRPTGYDGYTF. CDR3 in DNA: TGTGCCAGCAGCCCACGCCCCACGGGGTATGATGGCTACACCTTC. The V and J genes are TRBV5-5 and TRBJ1-2; D not resolved. The CDR3 runs 15 residues. Germline CDR1 SGHKS, CDR2 YYEKEE (reference sequence). With 4 bases removed from V and 6 bases from J, the gap between germline ends came to 19 bases.

The chain uses TRBV6-2 or TRBV6-3 and TRBJ2-7, with 9 bases fitting TRBD2. With 7 bases clipped from V and 1 base from J, the junction kept 8 bases outside the gene matches. The CDR3 runs 15 residues. Germline V lookup: CDR1 MNHEY, CDR2 SVGEGT. CDR3: CASTTIAGESYEQYF. The CDR3 bases are TGTGCCAGCACCACCATAGCGGGAGAATCCTACGAGCAGTACTTC.

This clone was detected many times. The rearrangement links TRBV29-1 to TRBJ1-5; D is unclear. Germline values: CDR1 SQVTM, CDR2 ANQGSEA. Deletions cut 3 bases from V and 9 bases from J, with 15 bases between. There are 13 residues in the CDR3. CDR3 amino acids: CSVDTDNRGPQHF. CDR3 DNA sequence: TGCAGCGTTGATACAGACAACCGAGGGCCCCAGCATTTT.

This clone was observed many times. The chain couples TRBV7-9 to TRBJ1-5; D not resolved. Germline CDR1 and CDR2: SEHNR and FQNEAQ (reference sequence). The V end lost 1 base, the J end lost 7 bases, and 8 bases lay between the germline ends. This CDR3 is 13 amino acids long. CDR3 DNA sequence: TGTGCCAGCAGCTTAGGCCTGGGACAGCCCCAGCATTTT. Amino acids: CASSLGLGQPQHF.

This clone was seen at least ten times. V usage is TRBV19 and J usage is TRBJ1-5, with a weak D call TRBD1 (5 bases). This CDR3 has 14 amino acids. V lost 7 bases and J 0 bases, leaving 10 bases between the germline ends. Germline V gene sequence: CDR1 LNHDA, CDR2 SQIVND (reference sequence). CDR3 coding DNA: TGTGCCAGTACCCAGACAGTTAGCAATCAGCCCCAGCATTTT. Encoded protein: CASTQTVSNQPQHF.

This clone was seen many times. The chain employs TRBV6-1 and TRBJ1-5, with 11 bases fitting TRBD1. The CDR3 consists of 15 residues. Germline-derived CDR1 and CDR2 are MNHNS and SASEGT. The ends lost 7 bases at V and 2 bases at J; junction bases unmatched: 4. The chain's CDR3 is CASTPGQGGNQPQHF. As DNA, the CDR3 is TGTGCCAGCACCCCGGGACAGGGGGGCAATCAGCCCCAGCATTTT.

Ten or more counts support this clone. V gene TRBV15 combines with J gene TRBJ2-7, with TRBD2 matching 8 bases. This CDR3 spans 16 amino acids. Losses at the gene ends were 3 bases for V and 2 bases for J; bases not matched to a gene: 9. CDR1 and CDR2 (germline): LNHNV, YYDKDF (reference sequence). The DNA of the CDR3 is TGTGCCACCAGCAGCCCTGACGGGAGGGCTCCCTACGAGCAGTACTTC. As protein: CATSSPDGRAPYEQYF. The variable domain in full, completed from reference TRBV15 and TRBJ2-7, reads DAMVIQNPRYQVTQFGKPVTLSCSQTLNHNVMYWYQQKSSQAPKLLFHYYDKDFNNEADTPDNFQSRRPNTSFCFLDIRSPGLGDTAMYLCATSSPDGRAPYEQYFGPGTRLTVT.

Only a few counts were recorded for this clone. The chain couples TRBV6-1 to TRBJ2-2; 12 bases line up with TRBD2. Germline assignment: CDR1 MNHNS and CDR2 SASEGT. CDR3 size: 16 residues. V gave up 8 bases and J gave up 2 bases; unmatched junction bases: 6. The CDR3 DNA follows: TGTGCCAGCGGTGGGACTAGCGGGTTTAACACCGGGGAGCTGTTTTTT. This gives the protein CASGGTSGFNTGELFF.